Below, 14 T cell receptor beta chains from the same sample are listed, as sequenced in a study of vaccination and CD4 T cells after COVID-19. An Oncomine TCR Beta short-read assay was used to sequence the DNA from cultured CD4+ T cells. The source of extracted genomic DNA was cultured CD4+ T cells. TCRdb reprocessed the PCR reads with MiXCR, giving one entry per CDR3 protein. Here the sample spans over 9,000 distinct CDR3 sequences, roughly 30% being singletons. No antigens are known for them. Treatment denoted: roughly 10-day PBMC culture with coronavirus spike peptide pools or control peptides (ViraFEST assay). Samples of CD4+ T cells were obtained from the unexposed donor before the COVID-19 pandemic (2011-2018). Sequenced input: CD4+ T cells from blood, cultured in vitro. The receptors here all came from a human donor in good health.

This clonotype qualifies as medium-sized. This chain links TRBV15 with TRBJ1-5; D call uncertain. The ends were cut back, 3 bases at V and 3 bases at J, with 18 bases in the middle. CDR3 length: 17 residues. Germline V gives CDR1 LNHNV, CDR2 YYDKDF (reference sequence). CDR3 amino acids: CATSRDGRNSLNQPQHF. DNA for the CDR3: TGTGCCACCAGCAGGGACGGACGGAACAGCCTCAATCAGCCCCAGCATTTT. Looking up the rest from reference TRBV15 and TRBJ1-5 gives the full variable domain: DAMVIQNPRYQVTQFGKPVTLSCSQTLNHNVMYWYQQKSSQAPKLLFHYYDKDFNNEADTPDNFQSRRPNTSFCFLDIRSPGLGDTAMYLCATSRDGRNSLNQPQHFGDGTRLSIL.

The chain recombines TRBV6-2 or TRBV6-3 with TRBJ1-6; tentatively, D is TRBD1 (5 bases). The CDR3 is made up of 16 amino acids. With 6 bases removed from V and 7 bases from J, the gap between germline ends came to 19 bases. Per germline, CDR1 MNHEY and CDR2 SVGEGT. Written as DNA, the CDR3 is TGTGCCAGCAGGCGAAAATCGGACGGGGGGAATTCACCCCTCCACTTT. As protein: CASRRKSDGGNSPLHF.

V gene TRBV20-1 combines with J gene TRBJ2-3; D remains ambiguous. Between the trimmed V and J ends, which lost 2 bases and 2 bases, there was a span of 11 bases. This CDR3 spans 14 amino acids. Looked up from germline, CDR1 is DFQATT and CDR2 is SNEGSKA (reference sequence). CDR3 sequence (DNA): TGCAGTGCTAGACCGCCCACGGCCACAGATACGCAGTATTTT. Its translation is CSARPPTATDTQYF.

This clonotype was picked up a small number of times. The rearrangement joins TRBV9 to TRBJ1-6; TRBD1 might be the D (5 bases). This CDR3 is 15 amino acids long. The V end lost 4 bases, the J end lost 7 bases, and 15 bases lay between the germline ends. Germline CDR1 SGDLS, CDR2 YYNGEE. DNA for the CDR3: TGTGCCAGCAGCCCCCACGCGGGGGGGAATTCACCCCTCCACTTT. Translating it yields CASSPHAGGNSPLHF.

The chain carries TRBV6-2 or TRBV6-3 and TRBJ2-5, with TRBD1 identical over 8 bases. Germline lookup yields CDR1 MNHEY and CDR2 SVGEGT. The CDR3 length is 16 residues. J lost 5 bases, V lost 0 bases, and 8 bases had no gene match. CDR3 sequence: CASSYSSTGGKETQYF. DNA for the CDR3: TGTGCCAGCAGTTACTCAAGCACAGGGGGGAAGGAGACCCAGTACTTC.

This clonotype was found a few times. The CDR3 DNA reads TGTGCCAGCAGTTTAATAGGCTACAATGAGCAGTTCTTC. Amino acid sequence: CASSLIGYNEQFF. The chain combines TRBV28 with TRBJ2-1; no clear D. CDR1 and CDR2 from the germline V gene are MDHEN and SYDVKM. V was shortened by 2 bases and J by 3 bases, with 5 bases between the two germline ends. This CDR3 contains 13 residues.

The chain joins TRBV6-1 to TRBJ2-4; D is uncertain. The CDR3 is 16 residues long. Germline V CDR1 and CDR2: MNHNS, SASEGT. Trimming shortened V by 4 bases and J by 0 bases, and 13 bases separated the two germline ends. CDR3 region: CASSVRPGVAKNIQYF. The CDR3 DNA follows: TGTGCCAGCAGTGTCAGACCAGGAGTAGCCAAAAACATTCAGTACTTC.

The rearrangement joins TRBV6-2 or TRBV6-3 to TRBJ2-7, with 11 bases fitting TRBD2. Trimming removed 5 bases from V and 6 bases from J; junction bases left unmatched: 9. Per germline, CDR1 MNHEY and CDR2 SVGEGT. This CDR3 spans 15 amino acids. The CDR3 is CASSPRGTSGAEQYF. CDR3 in DNA: TGTGCCAGCAGTCCAAGGGGGACTAGCGGAGCCGAGCAGTACTTC.

V usage is TRBV6-1 and J usage is TRBJ1-2; maybe TRBD1 (5 bases). The CDR3 runs 13 residues. Between the trimmed V and J ends, which lost 6 bases and 3 bases, there was a span of 11 bases. Germline CDR1 and CDR2: MNHNS and SASEGT. The CDR3: CASRLDSHYGYTF. The CDR3 bases are TGTGCCAGCAGGCTAGACAGTCACTATGGCTACACCTTC.

This chain's CDR3 is CASSYVGYEQYF. The DNA of the CDR3 is TGTGCCAGCAGTTACGTCGGCTACGAGCAGTACTTC. The chain employs TRBV6-2 or TRBV6-3 and TRBJ2-7; D is uncertain. V shed 2 bases and J shed 3 bases, with 5 bases lying between them. This CDR3 contains 12 residues. Germline V gene lookup returns CDR1 MNHEY and CDR2 SVGEGT.

The gene calls are TRBV20-1 and TRBJ2-7, with TRBD2 matching over 8 bases. Germline V gene data show CDR1 as DFQATT and CDR2 as SNEGSKA (reference sequence). CDR3 length equals 14 residues. J lost 2 bases, V lost 3 bases, and 6 bases had no gene match. CDR3 DNA sequence: TGCAGTGCTAGTCGGACTAGCCGCCCCTACGAGCAGTACTTC. Translated, it gives CSASRTSRPYEQYF.

This chain joins TRBV5-4 and TRBJ2-5; D perhaps matches TRBD1 (5 bases). Trimming removed 4 bases at V and 3 bases at J, with 16 bases between. CDR1 and CDR2 (germline): SGHNT, YYREEE (reference sequence). There are 15 residues in the CDR3. The CDR3 DNA reads TGTGCCAGCAGCCTGGTGGGGCAGACTGAAGAGACCCAGTACTTC. This translates into CASSLVGQTEETQYF. Supplemented by reference TRBV5-4 and TRBJ2-5, the full variable domain reads ETGVTQSPTHLIKTRGQQVTLRCSSQSGHNTVSWYQQALGQGPQFIFQYYREEENGRGNFPPRFSGLQFPNYSSELNVNALELDDSALYLCASSLVGQTEETQYFGPGTRLLVL.

The genes are TRBV11-1 and TRBJ2-1, with TRBD2 matching 11 bases. Germline loops: CDR1 SGHAT, CDR2 FQDESV (reference sequence). CDR3 length equals 16 residues. J lost 12 bases, V lost 5 bases, and 15 bases had no gene match. CDR3 residues: CASSRTSGPPGVTQFF. In DNA form, the CDR3 reads TGTGCCAGCAGCCGGACTAGCGGGCCCCCTGGGGTCACGCAGTTCTTC.

This clonotype turned up a few times. The chain recombines TRBV11-3 with TRBJ2-5, with 7 bases aligning to TRBD1. The V segment lost 4 bases and the J segment 1 base; nucleotides outside the gene matches: 3. CDR3 length: 14 residues. In germline, CDR1 is SGHNT, CDR2 YENEEA. CDR3 sequence reads: CASSSRDSQETQYF. CDR3 DNA: TGTGCCAGCAGCTCCCGGGACAGCCAAGAGACCCAGTACTTC.